The entry below describes one TCR beta chain. Antigen: not known. Quantitative 5'-RACE with molecular barcodes generated TCR beta libraries. Using its own MiXCR run on the 5' RACE reads, TCRdb lists one record per CDR3 protein. Of fewer than 500,000 distinct CDR3 sequences listed, 25% to 30% are singletons. The sample comes from a study of CD8 T cells in ankylosing spondylitis. Points from the study as a whole: Matched synovial fluid from ankylosing spondylitis patients was reported to be enriched for disease-linked clones. CD8+ cells made up the disease-linked clones, which were relatively rare in peripheral blood. A TCR beta motif of about eight highly homologous variants appeared characteristic of ankylosing spondylitis blood. Previous work reported some of these motif variants in the synovial fluid and blood of reactive arthritis.

This CDR3 is 13 amino acids long. V shed 4 bases and J shed 4 bases, with 8 bases lying between them. Germline CDR1 is MNHNS and CDR2 is SASEGT. This TCR was recovered from a male donor with ankylosing spondylitis. This chain connects TRBV6-1 to TRBJ2-4; D may be TRBD2 (5 bases). Sequencing input: blood, either unsorted or a sorted T cell fraction (not recorded which). The CDR3 is CASSVPGKNIQYF. The CDR3 coding sequence is TGTGCCAGCAGTGTCCCGGGAAAAAACATTCAGTACTTC.